This T cell receptor (beta chain) was found in a study of T-cell memory formation after mild COVID-19. Study-level background: Across donors, TCR clusters were largely donor specific.

Barcoded TCR alpha and TCR beta cDNA libraries with UMIs came from 5'RACE using constant-segment primers. TCRdb reprocessed the 5' RACE reads via MiXCR and lists one record per CDR3 protein. The profile shows 140,000 to 150,000 distinct CDR3 sequences, 6% to 6.5% of them singletons. This clonotype appeared many times. Its specificity is not known. Study-wide findings and caveats: Proof of SARS-CoV-2 specificity was absent for the second-wave clones that crested on day 37.

The source of this sequence is an adult woman who had mild COVID-19 (a few samples of this study predate the infection). Cell type and time point are not known. The sequencing sample was made of PBMCs or a T cell subset sorted from them (not recorded which).

CDR3 bases: TGTGCCAGCAGGAGGGGGGGTACAGGGGGCAGTACTGAAGCTTTCTTT. Translating it yields CASRRGGTGGSTEAFF. V and J are TRBV12-3 or TRBV12-4 and TRBJ1-1; 9 bases line up with TRBD1. The junction had 13 bases not matched to a gene; V was cut back by 6 bases and J by 5 bases. The CDR3 runs to 16 residues.